The sequence of this T cell receptor beta chain was determined in a study of naive and memory T cell subsets. Germline values: CDR1 ENHRY, CDR2 SYGVKD. This CDR3 has 15 residues. The junction had 9 bases not matched to a gene; V was cut back by 8 bases and J by 7 bases. The beta constant-region primer was an equimolar mix of two oligonucleotides covering TRBC1 and TRBC2. An oligonucleotide with the SP2 primer and a 12-nucleotide UMI was ligated to the cDNA 3' end. Nested alpha and beta constant-region primers with the SP2 primer drove four PCR rounds on ligated cDNA. TCRdb itself ran the UMI-ligation and nested PCR reads through MiXCR, one entry per CDR3 protein. This sample yields around 35,000 distinct CDR3 sequences, of which about an eighth are seen a single time; more than 20% belongs to the top ten. This clonotype was picked up a small number of times. Sequential positive selection took CD4 T cells first, then CD8 T cells. Effector memory cells were sorted as CD45RA-CD27-, EMRA cells as CD45RA+CD27-.

V usage is TRBV10-3 and J usage is TRBJ1-6; 9 positions match TRBD1. This clonotype originated in a human donor in good health. The sequenced sample consisted of effector memory CD4+ T cells from blood. The subset: effector memory, CD45RA- CD27-. The CDR3 DNA is TGTGCCATCGCAACAGGGGGCGCGGGGAATTCACCCCTCCACTTT. It yields the protein CAIATGGAGNSPLHF.